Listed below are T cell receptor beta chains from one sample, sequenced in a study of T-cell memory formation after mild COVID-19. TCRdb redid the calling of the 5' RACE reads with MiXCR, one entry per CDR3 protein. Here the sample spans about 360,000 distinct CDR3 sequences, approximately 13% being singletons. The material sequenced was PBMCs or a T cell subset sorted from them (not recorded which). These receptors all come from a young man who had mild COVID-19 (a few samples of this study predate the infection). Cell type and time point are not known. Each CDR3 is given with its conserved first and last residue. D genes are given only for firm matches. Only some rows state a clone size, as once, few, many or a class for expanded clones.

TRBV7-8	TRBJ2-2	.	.	TGTGCCAGCAGCCCGACGGGCCTTGGGGACACCGGGGAGCTGTTTTTT	CASSPTGLGDTGELFF
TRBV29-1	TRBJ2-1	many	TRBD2	TGCAGCGTGGGCGAGACTAGCGGGTACAATGAGCAGTTCTTC	CSVGETSGYNEQFF
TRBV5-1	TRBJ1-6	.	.	TGCGCCAGCAGCGTGAAAGGCCTTACCCGTAATTCACCCCTCCACTTT	CASSVKGLTRNSPLHF
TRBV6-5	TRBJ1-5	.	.	TGTGCCAGCAGTTTATCAGGGACTCAGCCCCAGCATTTT	CASSLSGTQPQHF
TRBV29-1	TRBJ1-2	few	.	TGCAGCGTTGACAGGAACTATGGCTACACCTTC	CSVDRNYGYTF
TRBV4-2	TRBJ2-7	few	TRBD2	TGTGCCAGCAGCCCTTCTCCGGGACTAGCCCACGAGCAGTACTTC	CASSPSPGLAHEQYF
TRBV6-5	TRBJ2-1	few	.	TGTGCCAGCAGTCGCGGTCGTCTCTTTGACTACAATGAGCAGTTCTTC	CASSRGRLFDYNEQFF
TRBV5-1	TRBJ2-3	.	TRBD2	TGCGCCAGCAATAGCGGGGCTAGCACAGATACGCAGTATTTT	CASNSGASTDTQYF
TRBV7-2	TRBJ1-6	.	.	TGTGCCAGCAGCTCCAGCTCAGCAAATAATTCACCCCTCCACTTT	CASSSSSANNSPLHF
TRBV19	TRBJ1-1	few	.	TGTGCCAGTATCCCCGGACAGTTGAACACTGAAGCTTTCTTT	CASIPGQLNTEAFF
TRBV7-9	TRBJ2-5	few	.	TGTGCCAGCAGCTTAGTAGGGTTAGGGCAAGAGACCCAGTACTTC	CASSLVGLGQETQYF
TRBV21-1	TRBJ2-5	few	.	TGTGCCAGCAGCGGCTTGGGACAGAGTTTTCAAGAGACCCAGTACTTC	CASSGLGQSFQETQYF
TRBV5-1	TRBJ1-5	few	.	TGCGCCAGCAGCTTCGAAATACATCAGCCCCAGCATTTT	CASSFEIHQPQHF
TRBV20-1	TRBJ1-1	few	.	TGCAGTGCGACGAACACTGAAGCTTTCTTT	CSATNTEAFF
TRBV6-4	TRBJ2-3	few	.	TGTGCCAGCAGTGAGCGGGGGCGAGACACAGATACGCAGTATTTT	CASSERGRDTDTQYF